This is a list of T cell receptor beta chains from one sample in a study of vaccination effects on CD4 cells after COVID-19. The method was immunoSEQ multiplex PCR; TCRdb's version includes in-frame clones alone and lacks a portion of them. The sample shows 25,000 to 30,000 clones, approximately 71% of them seen only once. These receptors' targets are unknown. The sequenced sample was CD4+ T cells from PBMCs cultured with HCoV-NL63 spike peptides, obtained after COVID-19 vaccination. These receptors were taken from a human donor who received a COVID-19 vaccine. Both conserved end residues are part of each CDR3. A D gene is named only where the DNA matches it firmly. Expanded clones get a size class; other rows say once, few or many, or leave the size out.

cdr3_aa cdr3_nt v_call clone_size d_call j_call
CASSPMTFARGNYNEQFF TGTGCCAGCTCACCAATGACTTTCGCGCGGGGCAATTACAATGAGCAGTTCTTC TRBV18 - - TRBJ2-1
CASWGGPTSPSTDTQYF TGTGCCAGCTGGGGGGGGCCTACCTCCCCTAGCACAGATACGCAGTATTTT TRBV18 few - TRBJ2-3
CASSTPVSYEQYF TGTGCCAGCAGCACGCCGGTCTCCTACGAGCAGTACTTC TRBV5-5 - - TRBJ2-7
CASSKGDSYNSPLHF TGTGCCAGTAGTAAGGGGGACTCCTATAATTCACCCCTCCACTTT TRBV19 - - TRBJ1-6
CASSEGRAEAFF TGTGCCAGCAGTGAAGGGCGGGCTGAAGCTTTCTTT TRBV6-1 - - TRBJ1-1
CASSEGGPQHF TGTGCCAGCAGTGAAGGGGGACCCCAGCATTTT TRBV2 - - TRBJ1-5
CASSGGAVDTQYF TGTGCCAGCAGCGGGGGGGCGGTAGATACGCAGTATTTT TRBV2 - TRBD2 TRBJ2-3
CASSSGLGSTDTQYF TGCGCCAGCAGCTCAGGACTAGGGAGCACAGATACGCAGTATTTT TRBV5-1 few TRBD2 TRBJ2-3
CASRRDRGVYTIYF TGTGCCAGCCGCCGGGACAGGGGAGTGTACACCATATATTTT TRBV19 - TRBD1 TRBJ1-3
CAITQTGWTADSTIYF TGTGCCATCACTCAAACAGGGTGGACAGCGGACAGCACCATATATTTT TRBV10-3 - - TRBJ1-3
CASSRDRGREQYF TGTGCCAGCAGCAGGGACAGGGGTCGCGAGCAGTACTTC TRBV27 - TRBD1 TRBJ2-7
CASRHRDGAYEQYF TGTGCCAGTAGACACCGGGACGGGGCCTACGAGCAGTACTTC TRBV19 - - TRBJ2-7
CSVERETQYF TGCAGCGTTGAAAGGGAGACCCAGTACTTC TRBV29-1 - - TRBJ2-5
CASIPGGWVEKLFF TGTGCCAGCATCCCAGGGGGCTGGGTTGAAAAACTGTTTTTT TRBV2 few TRBD1 TRBJ1-4
CASSTNVAGANVLTF TGCGCCAGCAGCACTAACGTAGCGGGGGCCAACGTCCTGACTTTC TRBV5-1 once - TRBJ2-6
CASSEPARQGVRNEQYF TGCGCCAGCAGTGAGCCTGCGAGACAGGGGGTGAGGAACGAGCAGTACTTC TRBV10-2 - TRBD1 TRBJ2-7
CASSPDWLKSTGELFF TGTGCCAGCAGCCCGGATTGGTTAAAATCCACCGGGGAGCTGTTTTTT TRBV5-6 - - TRBJ2-2
CASRTGTTTYGYTF TGCGCCAGCAGAACCGGGACTACTACTTATGGCTACACCTTC TRBV5-1 - - TRBJ1-2
CASSMRPGQGASGELFF TGTGCCAGCAGCATGAGACCGGGACAGGGGGCCTCCGGGGAGCTGTTTTTT TRBV21-1 - - TRBJ2-2
CASSGGYEQYF TGTGCCAGCAGCGGGGGCTACGAGCAGTACTTC TRBV5-4 - - TRBJ2-7
CASSRQGEDGYTF TGTGCCAGCAGCCGCCAAGGGGAGGATGGCTACACCTTC TRBV3-1/TRBV3-2 - - TRBJ1-2
CASSEVQTEAFF TGTGCCAGCAGTGAAGTCCAGACCGAAGCTTTCTTT TRBV6-1 - - TRBJ1-1
CASSYQGGERNTGELFF TGCGCCAGCAGCTATCAGGGCGGGGAAAGAAACACCGGGGAGCTGTTTTTT TRBV5-1 - - TRBJ2-2
CAISDWGTEAFF TGTGCCATCAGTGACTGGGGGACTGAAGCTTTCTTT TRBV10-3 - - TRBJ1-1
CASSHDRDGNYGYTF TGCGCCAGCAGCCACGACAGGGACGGGAACTATGGCTACACCTTC TRBV4-1 - TRBD1 TRBJ1-2
CASSPSLGGPDTQYF TGTGCCAGCTCACCTTCTCTAGGGGGCCCAGATACGCAGTATTTT TRBV18 - TRBD1 TRBJ2-3
CASRVSNTGELFF TGCGCCAGCAGGGTTTCGAACACCGGGGAGCTGTTTTTT TRBV10-1 few - TRBJ2-2
CASRPRARSGNTIYF TGTGCCAGCAGACCCAGGGCCCGCTCTGGAAACACCATATATTTT TRBV6-5 - - TRBJ1-3
CASSLSLSFSPSPLHF TGTGCCAGCAGCTTGAGTCTCTCGTTTAGCCCTTCACCCCTCCACTTT TRBV5-6 - - TRBJ1-6
CASSSRLAGEETQYF TGTGCCAGCAGTTCTAGACTAGCGGGGGAAGAGACCCAGTACTTC TRBV27 - TRBD2 TRBJ2-5
CASSQAVINYGYTF TGCGCCAGCAGCCAAGCCGTGATAAACTATGGCTACACCTTC TRBV4-1 - - TRBJ1-2
CASSRDQGDLSIQYF TGCGCCAGCAGCCGCGACCAGGGGGATCTAAGTATTCAGTACTTC TRBV4-1 - TRBD1 TRBJ2-7
CASGLAGTYEQYF TGTGCCAGTGGACTAGCGGGAACGTACGAGCAGTACTTC TRBV6-5 - TRBD2 TRBJ2-7